This T cell receptor beta chain was retrieved from a study of cytomegalovirus exposure and HLA in healthy donors. Study-wide points: Reports indicate that TCR beta sequences accurately predicted the HLA-A and HLA-B alleles of most subjects. A later analysis appeared to link common viral pathogens to several of the most significant clusters. A link between a missense DCLRE1C variant and TCR beta V- and J-gene trimming emerged from a later analysis.

The germline gives CDR1 SGHNT, CDR2 YYREEE (reference sequence). CDR3 length: 14 amino acids. Trimming took off 4 bases at V and 1 base at J, with 12 bases between the two ends. In the PCR, 60 Vbeta and 13 Jbeta primers were used. TCRdb keeps only in-frame clones here, not all; method: immunoSEQ multiplex PCR. Of some 180,000 clones listed, around 79% were seen once; the top ten hold approximately 4.7%. All donors participated as healthy donors of bone marrow. Comment on this clone: Its antigen is still unknown.

The clonotype comes from a woman aged 25 to 39 in good health and CMV-seropositive. Sequencing was carried out using PBMCs. The chain carries TRBV5-4 and TRBJ2-7; D may be TRBD2 (6 bases). The CDR3 coding sequence is TGTGCCAGCAGCCCCCAGAGCGGGTCCTACGAGCAGTACTTC. Translating it yields CASSPQSGSYEQYF. The full variable domain, rest sourced from reference TRBV5-4 and TRBJ2-7, is ETGVTQSPTHLIKTRGQQVTLRCSSQSGHNTVSWYQQALGQGPQFIFQYYREEENGRGNFPPRFSGLQFPNYSSELNVNALELDDSALYLCASSPQSGSYEQYFGPGTRLTVT.